This T cell receptor beta chain is from a study of neurological immune-mediated disorders (dated by TCRdb to between 2018 and 2020). At the level of the whole study: The study compared peripheral blood TCR-beta repertoires of HTLV-I-associated myelopathy (HAM/TSP) patients, multiple sclerosis patients and healthy controls using UMI-based sequencing. The cohort was made up of some 70 subjects, consisting of about 15 HAM/TSP patients, around 35 multiple sclerosis patients and 20 healthy controls. The 85 to 110 TCR-beta libraries included longitudinal samples, technical triplicates and paired sorted CD4+ and CD8+ T-cell subsets alongside PBMC samples. To precisely calculate how much the frequency of each individual clone varied, libraries were sequenced in technical triplicate.

From its cysteine to its phenylalanine, the CDR3 spans 14 amino acids. Of all the DNA, just the CDR3 is kept, 42 bases in frame from base 1. Sequences SQVTM (CDR1) and ANQGSEA (CDR2) are obtained from the germline V gene. Ends trimmed: V by 5 bases, J by 3 bases; bases unmatched to a gene: 7. Broad study findings and their caveats: TCR clonal expansion was highest in HAM/TSP patients and lowest in MS patients, with MS patients falling below even healthy controls. No identical CDR3 amino acid sequences were found to be shared among expanded clones across subjects, suggesting that TCR-beta repertoires were private in all groups.

cDNA was synthesized by template-switch 5'RACE using a primer carrying a 10-nucleotide random unique molecular identifier by which each TCR transcript was tagged. Over 170 million TCR-beta sequences, covering 15-18 subjects, were produced in each sequencing run. Total RNA was extracted with the RNeasy kit. The KAPA Real-time Library Amplification kit was used to amplify TCR-beta VDJ regions with primers targeting the TCR constant region and the 5'RACE anchor. A first PCR added sample indexes and Illumina adaptors, and a second PCR then raised library yield. After purification with Ampure beads, the TCR product of roughly 650 bp was size-selected on a 2% E-gel SizeSelection system. Before pooling, library quality was assessed on a Bioanalyzer, concentration was determined with Qubit, and library quantification was performed with the Kapa Library Quantification kit. An Illumina HiSeq 2500 sequenced the libraries paired-end 2 x 150 bp. To increase sequence diversity, about 25-30% phiX was spiked into each library pool. As for the original processing: The UMI-based MiGEC pipeline processed quality-filtered reads and removed over 85% of raw TCR sequences during error correction. IMGT germline references were used for aligning VDJ genes, and each clonotype was defined as a unique CDR3 amino acid sequence together with its V-J genes. Clonal expansion, Shannon diversity and CDR3 relatedness were evaluated with VDJtools (CalcPairwiseDistances, ClusterSamples), while phylogenetic trees were built in CLCbio workbench. Expanded clones were defined as having at least 8 unique UMIs, based on coefficient-of-variation modelling across technical triplicates. In-frame beta chains were kept once TCRdb had trimmed the public reads at Q25 with fastp and called clones with MiXCR. Identical CDR3 protein sequences are pooled into one entry, listed with their most common genes and DNA. TCRdb's processing, not the study's, gives the V and J calls here. Here the sample has roughly 25,000 distinct CDR3 sequences; about 13% occur a single time. Clones ranked in the top ten supply around 5% of the sample.

This clonotype showed up many times. Its antigen remains unidentified. There are no base qualities to consult, and no much larger clone falls within one base. The time point label for this specimen denotes: technical triplicate 1. TCR libraries for sorted subsets were made from about 1 million sorted CD4+ or CD8+ T cells. PBMCs were separated from peripheral blood using Ficoll-Hypaque density gradient centrifugation and then cryopreserved in liquid nitrogen. Paired sorted CD4+ and CD8+ subsets came from healthy controls, HAM/TSP patients and MS patients. The rearrangement joined TRBV29-1 to TRBJ2-3, and TRBD2 matches 8 of the central bases. Sequenced sample: CD4+ T cells from blood. This receptor was identified in a female donor with HTLV-1-associated myelopathy (HAM/TSP). The CDR3 protein is CSVRRGAQTDTQYF. The bases are TGCAGCGTTCGGCGGGGGGCGCAAACAGATACGCAGTATTTT.